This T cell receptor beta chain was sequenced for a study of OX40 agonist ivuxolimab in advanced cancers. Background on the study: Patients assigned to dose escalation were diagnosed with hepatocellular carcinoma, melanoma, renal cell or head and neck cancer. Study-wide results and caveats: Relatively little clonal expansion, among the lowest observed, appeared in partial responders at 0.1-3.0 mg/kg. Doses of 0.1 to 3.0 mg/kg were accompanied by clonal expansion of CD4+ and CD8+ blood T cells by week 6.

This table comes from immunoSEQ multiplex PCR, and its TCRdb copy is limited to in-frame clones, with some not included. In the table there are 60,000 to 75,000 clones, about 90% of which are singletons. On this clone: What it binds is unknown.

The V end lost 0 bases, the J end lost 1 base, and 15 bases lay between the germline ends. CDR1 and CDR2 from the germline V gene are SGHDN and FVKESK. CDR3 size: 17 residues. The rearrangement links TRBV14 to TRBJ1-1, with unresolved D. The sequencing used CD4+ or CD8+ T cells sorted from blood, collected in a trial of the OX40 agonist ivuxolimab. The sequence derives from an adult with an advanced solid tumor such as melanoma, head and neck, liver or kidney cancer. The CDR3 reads CASSQDLGGLTNTEAFF. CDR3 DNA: TGTGCCAGCAGCCAAGATCTGGGTGGGCTGACGAACACTGAAGCTTTCTTT.